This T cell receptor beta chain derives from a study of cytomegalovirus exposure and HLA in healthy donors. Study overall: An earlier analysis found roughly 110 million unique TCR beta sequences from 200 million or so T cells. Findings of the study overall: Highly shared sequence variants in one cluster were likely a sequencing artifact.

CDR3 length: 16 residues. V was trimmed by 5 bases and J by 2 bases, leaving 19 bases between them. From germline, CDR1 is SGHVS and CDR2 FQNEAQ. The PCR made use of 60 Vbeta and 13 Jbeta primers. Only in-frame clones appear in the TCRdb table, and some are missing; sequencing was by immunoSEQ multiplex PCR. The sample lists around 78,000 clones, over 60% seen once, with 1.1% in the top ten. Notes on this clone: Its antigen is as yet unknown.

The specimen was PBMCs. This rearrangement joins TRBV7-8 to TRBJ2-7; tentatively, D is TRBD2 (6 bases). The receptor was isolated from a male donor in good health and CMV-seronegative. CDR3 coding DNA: TGTGCCAGCAGCCCTGTGACGGGAGCGGTACCCTACGAGCAGTACTTC. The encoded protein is CASSPVTGAVPYEQYF.